The present TCR beta chain was sequenced within a study of OX40 agonist ivuxolimab in advanced cancers. On the study more broadly: At 0.01 to 10 mg/kg, ivuxolimab was administered intravenously to patients every 2 weeks.

Germline CDR1 reads SNHLY; CDR2 reads FYNNEI. V lost 3 bases, J lost 2 bases, and 6 bases lay in between. This CDR3 spans 13 amino acids. The sample holds one count of this clone. Its cognate antigen is unknown. Broader study findings: Expanded clones belonging to CD8+ T cells outnumbered, on average, those of CD4+. In the 0.1 to 3.0 mg/kg range, CD4+ and CD8+ blood T cells had expanded clonally by week 6.

The study sampled blood at baseline, cycle 4 day 1, and cycle 7 day 1. The protocol was immunoSEQ multiplex PCR, while the TCRdb copy is restricted to in-frame clones and leaves out a portion. In the table there are tens of thousands of clones, approximately 85% of which are singletons. The V and J genes are TRBV2 and TRBJ2-3, with unresolved D. The receptor was isolated from an adult with an advanced solid tumor such as melanoma, head and neck, liver or kidney cancer. Material: CD4+ or CD8+ T cells sorted from blood, obtained in a trial of the OX40 agonist ivuxolimab. Here the CDR3 reads CASSDRYTDTQYF. The CDR3 coding sequence is TGTGCCAGCAGTGACAGGTACACAGATACGCAGTATTTT. The variable domain in full, with the rest retrieved from reference TRBV2 and TRBJ2-3, is EPEVTQTPSHQVTQMGQEVILRCVPISNHLYFYWYRQILGQKVEFLVSFYNNEISEKSEIFDDQFSVERPDGSNFTLKIRSTKLEDSAMYFCASSDRYTDTQYFGPGTRLTVL.